The entry below describes one TCR beta chain. The data are from a study of T-cell reconstitution after alpha-beta-depleted transplantation in children. The TCRbeta library was prepared with unique molecular identifiers. TCRdb reanalysed the PCR reads using MiXCR and keeps one entry per CDR3 protein. In the table there are about 980,000 distinct CDR3 sequences, about 29% of which are singletons. This CDR3 is built from 14 residues. Per germline, CDR1 SGHRS and CDR2 YFSETQ. V lost 1 base and J 3 bases, leaving 7 bases between the germline ends. The sequence was obtained from a boy under three years old who had a stem cell transplant for SCID, so the T cells may come from the graft donor. The rearrangement links TRBV5-1 to TRBJ2-2, with D maybe TRBD1 (5 bases). This sample comprised PBMCs, mostly from graft donor cells, obtained 360 days after TCRalphabeta/CD19-depleted stem cell transplant. CDR3 coding DNA: TGCGCCAGCAGCTTGTTCAGGGACACCGGGGAGCTGTTTTTT. Translation gives CASSLFRDTGELFF.